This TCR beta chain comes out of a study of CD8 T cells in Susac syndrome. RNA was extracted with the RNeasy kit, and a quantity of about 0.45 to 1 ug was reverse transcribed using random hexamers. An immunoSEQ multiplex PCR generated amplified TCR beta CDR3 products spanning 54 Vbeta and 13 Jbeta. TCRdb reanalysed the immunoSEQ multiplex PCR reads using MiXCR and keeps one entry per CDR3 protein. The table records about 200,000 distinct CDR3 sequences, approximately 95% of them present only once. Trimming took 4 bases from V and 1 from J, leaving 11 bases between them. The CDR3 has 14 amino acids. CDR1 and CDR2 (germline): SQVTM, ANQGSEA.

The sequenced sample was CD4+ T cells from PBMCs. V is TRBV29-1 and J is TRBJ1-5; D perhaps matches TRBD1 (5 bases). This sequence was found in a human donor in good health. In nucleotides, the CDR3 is TGCAGCGTTGCTGACAGAACAAGCAATCAGCCCCAGCATTTT. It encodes CSVADRTSNQPQHF.